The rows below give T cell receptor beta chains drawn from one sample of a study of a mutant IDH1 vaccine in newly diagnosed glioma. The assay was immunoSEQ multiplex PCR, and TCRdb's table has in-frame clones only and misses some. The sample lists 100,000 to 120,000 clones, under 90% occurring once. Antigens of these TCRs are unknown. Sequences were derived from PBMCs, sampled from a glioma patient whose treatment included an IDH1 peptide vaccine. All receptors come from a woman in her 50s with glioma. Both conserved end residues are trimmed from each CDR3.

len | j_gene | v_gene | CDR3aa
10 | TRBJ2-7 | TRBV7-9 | ASSLISYEQY
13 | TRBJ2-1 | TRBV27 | ASRMAGGGYNEQF
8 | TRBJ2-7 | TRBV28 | ASSTYEQY
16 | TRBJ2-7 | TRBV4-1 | ASSRNALAGERTYEQY
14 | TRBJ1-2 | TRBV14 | ASSQRRFNSNYGYT
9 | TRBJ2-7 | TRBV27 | ASSTGTGWY
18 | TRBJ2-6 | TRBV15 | ATSRVSQGARVSGANVLT
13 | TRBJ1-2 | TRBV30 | AWSEGQARNYGYT
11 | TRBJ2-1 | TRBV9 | ASSPSSGNEQF
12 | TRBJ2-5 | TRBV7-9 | ASSLVGPEETQY
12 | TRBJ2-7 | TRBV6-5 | ASSQGGNPYEQY
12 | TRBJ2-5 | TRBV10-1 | ASSQRGPLETQY
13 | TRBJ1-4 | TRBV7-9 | ASSLRGSFNEKLF
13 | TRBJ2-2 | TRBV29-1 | SVAIAGFNTGELF
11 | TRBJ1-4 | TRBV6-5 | ASSLQGAEKLF
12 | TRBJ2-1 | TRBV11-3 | ASRRDMGSNEQF
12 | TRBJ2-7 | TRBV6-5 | ASSSLAGEYEQY